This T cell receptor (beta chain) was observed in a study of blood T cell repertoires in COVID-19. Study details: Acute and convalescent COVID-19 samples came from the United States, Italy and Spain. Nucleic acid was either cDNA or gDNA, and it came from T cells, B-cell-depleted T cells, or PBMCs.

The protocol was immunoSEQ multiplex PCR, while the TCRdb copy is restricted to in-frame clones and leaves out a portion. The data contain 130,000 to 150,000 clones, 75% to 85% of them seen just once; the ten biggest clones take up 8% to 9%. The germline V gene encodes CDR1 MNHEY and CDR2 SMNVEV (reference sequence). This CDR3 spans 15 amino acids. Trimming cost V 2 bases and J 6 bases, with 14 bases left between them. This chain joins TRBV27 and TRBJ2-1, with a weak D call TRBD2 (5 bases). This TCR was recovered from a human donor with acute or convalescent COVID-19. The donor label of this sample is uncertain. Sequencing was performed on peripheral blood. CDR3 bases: TGTGCCAGCAGTTTACGGGGTTTTATGGGCAATGAGCAGTTCTTC. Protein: CASSLRGFMGNEQFF.